The 5 T cell receptor beta chains below all came from one sample that was sequenced in a study of cytomegalovirus exposure and HLA in healthy donors (TCRdb year 2017). The library was prepared using the immunoSEQ multiplex PCR assay. This immuneACCESS table, as held by TCRdb, lists in-frame sequences with V and J called but not all clones. Of the missing ones, under half trace to an unresolved V gene in checked studies; the others have no known cause. The sample data list approximately 270,000 clones, and approximately 83% of these were observed just once. About 1% of the sample lies in the top ten. Material: PBMCs. Every receptor here comes from a woman between 18 and 30 years old in good health and CMV-seronegative.

The chain joins TRBV5-4 to TRBJ1-6; a weak D match, TRBD1 (5 bases). The germline V and J ends were trimmed by 3 bases and 10 bases, with 14 bases remaining between them. This CDR3 has 14 residues. Germline values: CDR1 SGHNT, CDR2 YYREEE (reference sequence). CDR3 amino acids: CASSSGVFESPLHF. The DNA of the CDR3 is TGTGCCAGCAGCTCGGGGGTTTTTGAATCACCCCTCCACTTT. The variable domain in full, completed from reference TRBV5-4 and TRBJ1-6, reads ETGVTQSPTHLIKTRGQQVTLRCSSQSGHNTVSWYQQALGQGPQFIFQYYREEENGRGNFPPRFSGLQFPNYSSELNVNALELDDSALYLCASSSGVFESPLHFGNGTRLTVT.

This clone is a singleton in its sample. The rearrangement uses TRBV27 and TRBJ1-3; tentative D call: TRBD1 (5 bases). The CDR3 loop spans 17 amino acids. The V end was cut by 5 bases, the J end by 0 bases, with 17 bases between. From germline, CDR1 is MNHEY and CDR2 SMNVEV (reference sequence). The CDR3 sequence is CASSIIRDSYSGNTIYF. CDR3 in DNA: TGTGCCAGCAGTATTATTCGGGACTCATACTCTGGAAACACCATATATTTT.

The chain recombines TRBV7-2 with TRBJ2-3; maybe TRBD2 (6 bases). This CDR3 is built from 15 residues. V was cut by 1 base and J by 4 bases, with 12 bases left in between. Germline-derived CDR1 and CDR2 are SGHTA and FQGNSA. The DNA for the CDR3 is TGTGCCAGCAGCTTAGGGGGAGCGGGCGCAGATACGCAGTATTTT. It is translated as CASSLGGAGADTQYF.

The chain carries TRBV7-7 and TRBJ2-7; TRBD2 matches at 8 bases. Trimming took 4 bases from V and 2 from J; bases not matched to a gene: 7. Germline CDR1 SSHAT, CDR2 FNYEAQ (reference sequence). This CDR3 is 15 amino acids long. In DNA, the CDR3 is TGTGCCAGCAGCTGCCCGTTAGCGGGACCCTACGAGCAGTACTTC. Amino acid sequence: CASSCPLAGPYEQYF.

The chain couples TRBV6-5 to TRBJ2-7, with D possibly TRBD2 on 6 matching bases. This CDR3 has 14 residues. The germline V and J ends were trimmed by 4 bases and 2 bases, with 12 bases remaining between them. Per the germline V gene, CDR1 is MNHEY and CDR2 is SVGAGI. CDR3 sequence: CASSSLRGTYEQYF. In DNA form, the CDR3 reads TGTGCCAGCAGTTCCCTCCGGGGGACCTACGAGCAGTACTTC.